Reported below is one T cell receptor (beta chain). This entry comes from a study of blood T cells in healthy people across ages. V dropped 3 bases and J dropped 5; count of bases not matched to a gene: 13. Germline lookup yields CDR1 DFQATT and CDR2 SNEGSKA (reference sequence). CDR3 length: 15 amino acids. Then a second PCR, running roughly 7 to 11 cycles, was carried out with a sample-barcoded 5' primer and a J-beta primer mix. Via MiXCR, TCRdb re-called the 5' RACE reads, giving one row per CDR3 protein. The data contain approximately 1.5 million distinct CDR3 sequences, roughly 32% of them seen just once; the ten biggest clones take up roughly 10%.

This clonotype was sampled from a woman in her thirties in good health. Sequenced input: blood. The chain recombines TRBV20-1 with TRBJ2-7; 7 nucleotides line up with TRBD2. CDR3 loop: CSARITGREYHEQYF. CDR3 DNA: TGCAGTGCTAGGATAACGGGGCGGGAGTACCACGAGCAGTACTTC.